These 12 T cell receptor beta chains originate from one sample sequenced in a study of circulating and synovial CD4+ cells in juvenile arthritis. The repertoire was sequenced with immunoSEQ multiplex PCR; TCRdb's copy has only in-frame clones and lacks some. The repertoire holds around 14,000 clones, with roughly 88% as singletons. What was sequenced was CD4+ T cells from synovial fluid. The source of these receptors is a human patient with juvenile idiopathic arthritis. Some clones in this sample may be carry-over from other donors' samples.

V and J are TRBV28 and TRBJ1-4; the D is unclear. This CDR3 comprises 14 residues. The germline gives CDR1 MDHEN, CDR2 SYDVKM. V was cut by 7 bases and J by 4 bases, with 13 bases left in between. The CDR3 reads CASKVPKHNEKLFF. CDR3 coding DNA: TGTGCCAGCAAAGTTCCAAAACATAATGAAAAACTGTTTTTT.

The CDR3 region has the DNA TGTGCCAGCCGAGGACTAGCGGGGGGGAAGGCAGATACGCAGTATTTT. This sequence encodes CASRGLAGGKADTQYF. The V call is TRBV5-6, the J call TRBJ2-3; 15 bases agree with TRBD2. This CDR3 contains 16 residues. Germline CDR1 SGHDT, CDR2 YYEEEE. Trimming at V came to 7 bases and at J to 4 bases, leaving 7 bases not matched to a gene.

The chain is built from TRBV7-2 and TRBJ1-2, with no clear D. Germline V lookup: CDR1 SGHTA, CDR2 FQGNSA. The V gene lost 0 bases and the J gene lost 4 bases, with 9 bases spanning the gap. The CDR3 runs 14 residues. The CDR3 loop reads CASSLAAGGYGYTF. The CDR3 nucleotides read TGTGCCAGCAGCTTAGCGGCTGGAGGCTATGGCTACACCTTC.

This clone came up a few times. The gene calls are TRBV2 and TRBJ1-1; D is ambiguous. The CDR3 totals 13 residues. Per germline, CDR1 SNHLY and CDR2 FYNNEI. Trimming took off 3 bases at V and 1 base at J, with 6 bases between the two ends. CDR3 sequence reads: CASSDQANTEAFF. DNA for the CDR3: TGTGCCAGCAGTGATCAAGCGAACACTGAAGCTTTCTTT. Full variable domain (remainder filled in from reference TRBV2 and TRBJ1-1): EPEVTQTPSHQVTQMGQEVILRCVPISNHLYFYWYRQILGQKVEFLVSFYNNEISEKSEIFDDQFSVERPDGSNFTLKIRSTKLEDSAMYFCASSDQANTEAFFGQGTRLTVV.

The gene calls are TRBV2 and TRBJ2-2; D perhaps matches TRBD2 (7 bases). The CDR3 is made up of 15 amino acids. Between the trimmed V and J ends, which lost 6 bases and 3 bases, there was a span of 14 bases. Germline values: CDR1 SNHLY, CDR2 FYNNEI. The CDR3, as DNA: TGTGCCAGCAGCCAAGGGGGGGGCGACACCGGGGAGCTGTTTTTT. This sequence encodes CASSQGGGDTGELFF.

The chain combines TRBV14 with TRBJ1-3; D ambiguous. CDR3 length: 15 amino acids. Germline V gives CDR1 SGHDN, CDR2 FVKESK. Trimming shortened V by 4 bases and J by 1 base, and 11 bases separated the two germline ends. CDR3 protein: CASSPLRTSGNTIYF. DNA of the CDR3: TGTGCCAGCAGCCCTCTGAGAACGTCTGGAAACACCATATATTTT.

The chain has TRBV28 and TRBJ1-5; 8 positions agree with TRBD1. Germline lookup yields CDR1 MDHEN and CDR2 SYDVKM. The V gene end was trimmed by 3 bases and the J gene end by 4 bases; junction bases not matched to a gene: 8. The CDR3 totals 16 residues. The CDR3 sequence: CASSFAGTGKNQPQHF. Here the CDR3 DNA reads TGTGCCAGCAGTTTTGCGGGGACAGGAAAGAATCAGCCCCAGCATTTT.

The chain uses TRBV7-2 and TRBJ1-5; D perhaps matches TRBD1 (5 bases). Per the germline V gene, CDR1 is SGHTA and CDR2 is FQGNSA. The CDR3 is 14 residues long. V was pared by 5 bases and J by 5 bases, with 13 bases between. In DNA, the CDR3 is TGTGCCAGCAGCATTACAGGTGCCCATCAGCCCCAGCATTTT. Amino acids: CASSITGAHQPQHF.

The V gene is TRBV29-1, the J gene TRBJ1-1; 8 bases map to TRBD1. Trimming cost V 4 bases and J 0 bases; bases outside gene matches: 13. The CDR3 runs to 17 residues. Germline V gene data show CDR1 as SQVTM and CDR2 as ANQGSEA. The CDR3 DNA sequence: TGCAGCGTTGGTCCAGGGGGCGCATTTGGGGTGAACACTGAAGCTTTCTTT. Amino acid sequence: CSVGPGGAFGVNTEAFF.

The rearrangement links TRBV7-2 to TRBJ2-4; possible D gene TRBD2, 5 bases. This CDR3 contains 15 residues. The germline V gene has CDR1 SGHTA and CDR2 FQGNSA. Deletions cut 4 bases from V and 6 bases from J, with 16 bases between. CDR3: CASSSDPGKGNIQYF. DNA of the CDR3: TGTGCCAGCAGCTCGGATCCCGGGAAGGGAAACATTCAGTACTTC. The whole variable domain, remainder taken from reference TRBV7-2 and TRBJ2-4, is GAGVSQSPSNKVTEKGKDVELRCDPISGHTALYWYRQSLGQGLEFLIYFQGNSAPDKSGLPSDRFSAERTGGSVSTLTIQRTQQEDSAVYLCASSSDPGKGNIQYFGAGTRLSVL.

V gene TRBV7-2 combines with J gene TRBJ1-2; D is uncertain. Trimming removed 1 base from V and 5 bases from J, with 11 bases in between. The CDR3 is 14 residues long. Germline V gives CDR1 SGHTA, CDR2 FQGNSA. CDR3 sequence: CASSLGPLGYGYTF. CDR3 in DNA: TGTGCCAGCAGCTTAGGACCCCTCGGGTATGGCTACACCTTC.

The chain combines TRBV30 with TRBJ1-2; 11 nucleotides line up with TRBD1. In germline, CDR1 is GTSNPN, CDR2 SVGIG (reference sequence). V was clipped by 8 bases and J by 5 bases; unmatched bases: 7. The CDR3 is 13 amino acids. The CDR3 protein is CAGTGTGGYGYTF. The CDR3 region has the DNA TGTGCCGGCACTGGGACAGGGGGTTATGGCTACACCTTC.